The rows below give T cell receptor beta chains drawn from one sample of a study of cytotoxic CD8 clonotypes in ibrutinib-treated CLL. TCRdb's table, derived via immunoSEQ multiplex PCR, lists solely in-frame clones and lacks some. Here the sample spans around 330,000 clones, roughly 70% being singletons. Material: PBMCs, obtained after 36 months of ibrutinib treatment. All receptors derive from a human donor with chronic lymphocytic leukemia. CDR3s include the opening cysteine and the closing phenylalanine or tryptophan. The order of the fields is D gene, J gene, clone size, V gene, CDR3 protein, CDR3 DNA. D genes are given only for firm matches. A clone size is listed for some rows: how often the clone was seen (once, few, many), or a class if it is expanded.

d_gene: NA
j_gene: TRBJ2-5
abundance: NA
v_gene: TRBV5-6
CDR3aa: CASSIRGLLTQYF
CDR3nt: TGTGCCAGCAGTATCAGGGGCCTATTGACCCAGTACTTC

d_gene: NA
j_gene: TRBJ1-1
abundance: NA
v_gene: TRBV9
CDR3aa: CASSQTGLDMNTEAFF
CDR3nt: TGTGCCAGCAGCCAAACCGGTTTGGACATGAACACTGAAGCTTTCTTT

d_gene: NA
j_gene: TRBJ2-4
abundance: NA
v_gene: TRBV29-1
CDR3aa: CSVVRATGVSKNIQYF
CDR3nt: TGCAGCGTTGTTAGGGCCACGGGGGTTTCCAAAAACATTCAGTACTTC

d_gene: TRBD1
j_gene: TRBJ2-1
abundance: NA
v_gene: TRBV10-3
CDR3aa: CAISEGTGTGYSNEQFF
CDR3nt: TGTGCCATCAGTGAGGGAACCGGGACAGGGTATAGCAATGAGCAGTTCTTC

d_gene: NA
j_gene: TRBJ2-7
abundance: NA
v_gene: TRBV28
CDR3aa: CASKNQIYEQYF
CDR3nt: TGTGCCAGCAAAAACCAGATCTACGAGCAGTACTTC

d_gene: TRBD2
j_gene: TRBJ2-1
abundance: NA
v_gene: TRBV4-1
CDR3aa: CASRLAGYSEQFF
CDR3nt: TGCGCCAGCAGACTAGCGGGATATAGTGAGCAGTTCTTC

d_gene: NA
j_gene: TRBJ2-7
abundance: few
v_gene: TRBV7-2
CDR3aa: CASSFQVYEQYF
CDR3nt: TGTGCCAGCAGCTTCCAGGTCTACGAGCAGTACTTC

d_gene: NA
j_gene: TRBJ2-5
abundance: once
v_gene: TRBV2
CDR3aa: CASSESPRETQYF
CDR3nt: TGTGCCAGCAGTGAATCTCCGCGCGAGACCCAGTACTTC

d_gene: TRBD2
j_gene: TRBJ2-5
abundance: few
v_gene: TRBV2
CDR3aa: CASSEAPSGGETQYF
CDR3nt: TGTGCCAGCAGTGAAGCCCCTAGCGGGGGAGAGACCCAGTACTTC

d_gene: NA
j_gene: TRBJ1-4
abundance: few
v_gene: TRBV6-1
CDR3aa: CASSETQEVRTNEKLFF
CDR3nt: TGTGCCAGCAGTGAAACCCAGGAAGTCAGAACTAATGAAAAACTGTTTTTT

d_gene: TRBD2
j_gene: TRBJ2-3
abundance: NA
v_gene: TRBV14
CDR3aa: CASRTSGTNTQYF
CDR3nt: TGTGCCAGCAGGACTAGCGGGACAAATACGCAGTATTTT

d_gene: NA
j_gene: TRBJ2-7
abundance: few
v_gene: TRBV18
CDR3aa: CASSLDGGEQYF
CDR3nt: TGTGCCAGCTCACTGGATGGAGGCGAGCAGTACTTC

d_gene: NA
j_gene: TRBJ1-4
abundance: NA
v_gene: TRBV4-1
CDR3aa: CASSQVDKLFF
CDR3nt: TGCGCCAGCAGCCAAGTTGACAAACTGTTTTTT

d_gene: TRBD2
j_gene: TRBJ2-1
abundance: once
v_gene: TRBV7-6
CDR3aa: CASSSGTSGIYEQFF
CDR3nt: TGTGCCAGCAGCTCCGGGACTAGCGGGATTTATGAGCAGTTCTTC

d_gene: NA
j_gene: TRBJ2-7
abundance: NA
v_gene: TRBV6-6
CDR3aa: CASGVDEQYF
CDR3nt: TGTGCCAGCGGAGTCGACGAGCAGTACTTC

d_gene: NA
j_gene: TRBJ2-5
abundance: NA
v_gene: TRBV5-1
CDR3aa: CASSPLRVQETQYF
CDR3nt: TGCGCCAGCAGCCCACTCAGGGTCCAAGAGACCCAGTACTTC

d_gene: NA
j_gene: TRBJ1-4
abundance: NA
v_gene: TRBV5-1
CDR3aa: CASSLVGTTATNEKLFF
CDR3nt: TGCGCCAGCAGCTTGGTCGGGACAACTGCAACTAATGAAAAACTGTTTTTT

d_gene: TRBD2
j_gene: TRBJ2-4
abundance: NA
v_gene: TRBV2
CDR3aa: CASMGGPQGLAKNIQYF
CDR3nt: TGTGCCAGCATGGGAGGGCCGCAAGGGCTAGCCAAAAACATTCAGTACTTC

d_gene: TRBD2
j_gene: TRBJ2-2
abundance: NA
v_gene: TRBV9
CDR3aa: CASTPPSGGAGGELFF
CDR3nt: TGTGCCAGCACCCCTCCTAGCGGGGGGGCAGGCGGGGAGCTGTTTTTT

d_gene: TRBD1
j_gene: TRBJ1-5
abundance: few
v_gene: TRBV5-1
CDR3aa: CASSLGGTGVQPQHF
CDR3nt: TGCGCCAGCAGCTTGGGCGGGACAGGGGTGCAGCCCCAGCATTTT

d_gene: NA
j_gene: TRBJ1-1
abundance: NA
v_gene: TRBV7-2
CDR3aa: CASSLNRVSAEAFF
CDR3nt: TGTGCCAGCAGCTTAAACAGGGTGAGTGCTGAAGCTTTCTTT

d_gene: NA
j_gene: TRBJ2-1
abundance: NA
v_gene: TRBV5-1
CDR3aa: CASSFPRNEQFF
CDR3nt: TGCGCCAGCAGCTTCCCTCGAAATGAGCAGTTCTTC

d_gene: NA
j_gene: TRBJ2-5
abundance: NA
v_gene: TRBV5-1
CDR3aa: CASSLAFETQYF
CDR3nt: TGCGCCAGCAGCTTGGCCTTTGAGACCCAGTACTTC

d_gene: TRBD2
j_gene: TRBJ2-3
abundance: few
v_gene: TRBV7-3
CDR3aa: CASSPGALAGAATQYF
CDR3nt: TGTGCCAGCAGCCCAGGGGCCCTAGCGGGTGCAGCTACGCAGTATTTT

d_gene: TRBD2
j_gene: TRBJ2-7
abundance: NA
v_gene: TRBV2
CDR3aa: CASRETSGVYEQYF
CDR3nt: TGTGCCAGCAGAGAGACTAGCGGGGTCTACGAGCAGTACTTC

d_gene: NA
j_gene: TRBJ2-4
abundance: NA
v_gene: TRBV7-9
CDR3aa: CASSLGHFLQYF
CDR3nt: TGTGCCAGCAGCTTAGGACATTTCCTTCAGTACTTC

d_gene: NA
j_gene: TRBJ2-7
abundance: NA
v_gene: TRBV13
CDR3aa: CASSLAVRGASYEQYF
CDR3nt: TGTGCCAGCAGCTTAGCCGTCCGGGGGGCCTCCTACGAGCAGTACTTC

d_gene: NA
j_gene: TRBJ2-7
abundance: NA
v_gene: TRBV9
CDR3aa: CASSVGARTYEQYF
CDR3nt: TGTGCCAGCAGCGTAGGAGCCAGGACCTACGAGCAGTACTTC

d_gene: TRBD2
j_gene: TRBJ2-1
abundance: NA
v_gene: TRBV25-1
CDR3aa: CASSLTSGGANEQFF
CDR3nt: TGTGCCAGCAGTTTGACTAGCGGGGGGGCTAATGAGCAGTTCTTC

d_gene: TRBD1
j_gene: TRBJ2-7
abundance: few
v_gene: TRBV28
CDR3aa: CASSYRGSINEQYF
CDR3nt: TGTGCCAGCAGCTACAGGGGATCGATCAACGAGCAGTACTTC

d_gene: NA
j_gene: TRBJ1-4
abundance: once
v_gene: TRBV18
CDR3aa: CASSPYEGGGEKLFF
CDR3nt: TGTGCCAGCTCACCATACGAGGGCGGAGGGGAAAAACTGTTTTTT

d_gene: NA
j_gene: TRBJ2-7
abundance: NA
v_gene: TRBV20-1
CDR3aa: CSIRTAYEQYF
CDR3nt: TGCAGTATCAGGACAGCTTACGAGCAGTACTTC

d_gene: TRBD1
j_gene: TRBJ2-7
abundance: few
v_gene: TRBV2
CDR3aa: CASRPLTGVTYEQYF
CDR3nt: TGTGCCAGCAGACCCTTGACAGGGGTTACTTACGAGCAGTACTTC

d_gene: NA
j_gene: TRBJ1-5
abundance: NA
v_gene: TRBV2
CDR3aa: CASRHSNQPQHF
CDR3nt: TGTGCCAGTCGTCATAGCAATCAGCCCCAGCATTTT

d_gene: NA
j_gene: TRBJ2-7
abundance: NA
v_gene: TRBV7-2
CDR3aa: CASSPGPWSEQYF
CDR3nt: TGTGCCAGCAGCCCCGGACCCTGGAGCGAGCAGTACTTC

d_gene: NA
j_gene: TRBJ2-1
abundance: NA
v_gene: TRBV5-1
CDR3aa: CASSLTGGFNEQFF
CDR3nt: TGCGCCAGCAGCTTGACGGGCGGGTTCAATGAGCAGTTCTTC

d_gene: NA
j_gene: TRBJ2-6
abundance: NA
v_gene: TRBV5-1
CDR3aa: CASKLWDSGANVLTF
CDR3nt: TGCGCCAGCAAGCTTTGGGACTCTGGGGCCAACGTCCTGACTTTC

d_gene: NA
j_gene: TRBJ2-1
abundance: NA
v_gene: TRBV5-1
CDR3aa: CASSDPIKGPNEQFF
CDR3nt: TGCGCCAGCAGCGATCCCATAAAGGGCCCCAATGAGCAGTTCTTC

d_gene: TRBD1
j_gene: TRBJ2-7
abundance: NA
v_gene: TRBV11-2
CDR3aa: CASKRDSKSYEQYF
CDR3nt: TGTGCCAGCAAAAGGGACAGTAAATCCTACGAGCAGTACTTC

d_gene: NA
j_gene: TRBJ2-3
abundance: NA
v_gene: TRBV9
CDR3aa: CATLTWGTRGADTQYF
CDR3nt: TGTGCCACCTTAACCTGGGGGACCAGGGGCGCAGATACGCAGTATTTT

d_gene: TRBD1
j_gene: TRBJ1-2
abundance: NA
v_gene: TRBV4-3
CDR3aa: CASSQVGTGDGYTF
CDR3nt: TGCGCCAGCAGCCAAGTGGGGACAGGGGATGGCTACACCTTC

d_gene: NA
j_gene: TRBJ2-1
abundance: NA
v_gene: TRBV9
CDR3aa: CASSPGAGDEQFF
CDR3nt: TGTGCCAGCAGCCCTGGGGCCGGGGATGAGCAGTTCTTC

d_gene: TRBD1
j_gene: TRBJ1-1
abundance: few
v_gene: TRBV29-1
CDR3aa: CSVATGVNTEAFF
CDR3nt: TGCAGCGTCGCGACAGGGGTGAACACTGAAGCTTTCTTT

d_gene: TRBD1
j_gene: TRBJ1-1
abundance: NA
v_gene: TRBV29-1
CDR3aa: CSVDGQGATSTEAFF
CDR3nt: TGCAGCGTTGATGGTCAGGGGGCAACCAGCACTGAAGCTTTCTTT